This TCR beta chain was sequenced during a study of memory CD4+ T cells and cytomegalovirus serostatus. Study-level background: Donors were healthy Belgian adults, 10 or so CMV seropositive and around 23 seronegative.

Regarding the study as a whole: Suggested: most of the CMV-linked TCR signature lies in CD4+ memory cells. CD4+ memory repertoires contained 67 of 164 reported CMV TCRbeta sequences.

Authors' data handling: After removing out-of-frame reads, 2 million to 2.5 million distinct TCRbeta sequences remained. Generated by immunoSEQ multiplex PCR, the TCRdb table keeps only in-frame clones and is missing some. The V and J calls and clone size come from that table; D and trimming were worked out from the DNA. Of 45,000 to 65,000 clones in the sample, around 83% were seen once. This CDR3 region has 14 residues. Between the trimmed V and J ends, which lost 1 base and 0 bases, there was a span of 9 bases. Germline V gene data show CDR1 as GTSNPN and CDR2 as SVGIG (reference sequence). Single viable CD3+CD4+CD8-CD45RO+ cells were sorted as the memory CD4+ T cells. As regards this clone: What it binds is unknown.

Input material: memory CD4+ T cells from blood. The TCR was taken from an adult in good health and CMV-seropositive. The chain couples TRBV30 to TRBJ1-2, with D possibly being TRBD1 (6 bases). The CDR3 protein is CAWSGGPSNYGYTF. In DNA form, the CDR3 reads TGTGCCTGGAGTGGGGGGCCTTCTAACTATGGCTACACCTTC.